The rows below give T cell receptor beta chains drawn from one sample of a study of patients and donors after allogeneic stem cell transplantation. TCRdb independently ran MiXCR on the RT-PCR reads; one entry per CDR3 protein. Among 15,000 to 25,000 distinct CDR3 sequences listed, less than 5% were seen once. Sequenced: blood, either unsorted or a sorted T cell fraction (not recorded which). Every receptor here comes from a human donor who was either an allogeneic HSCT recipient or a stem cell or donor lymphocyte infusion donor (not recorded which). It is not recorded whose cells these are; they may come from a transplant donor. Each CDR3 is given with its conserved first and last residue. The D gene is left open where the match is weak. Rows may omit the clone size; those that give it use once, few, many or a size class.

CDR3nt: TGTGCCAGCAGCCCGGGACAGGGGGCCGATGGCTACACCTTC
CDR3aa: CASSPGQGADGYTF
v_gene: TRBV7-9
j_gene: TRBJ1-2
abundance: .
d_gene: TRBD1

CDR3nt: TGTGCCAGCAGCTTAGATCTGGCTAGCGCGGCCGGGGAGCTGTTTTTT
CDR3aa: CASSLDLASAAGELFF
v_gene: TRBV11-3
j_gene: TRBJ2-2
abundance: many
d_gene: .

CDR3nt: TGCGCCAGCAGCTTAACCGGGACAGGGTCCACCGGGGAGCTGTTTTTT
CDR3aa: CASSLTGTGSTGELFF
v_gene: TRBV5-1
j_gene: TRBJ2-2
abundance: many
d_gene: TRBD1

CDR3nt: TGCGCCAGCACCCAGCAGGCTAGCGGGGTTGAGCAGTACTTC
CDR3aa: CASTQQASGVEQYF
v_gene: TRBV10-2
j_gene: TRBJ2-7
abundance: many
d_gene: TRBD2

CDR3nt: TGTGCCAGCAGTCCGGGATCCACGGGGAAAAACATTCAGTACTTC
CDR3aa: CASSPGSTGKNIQYF
v_gene: TRBV28
j_gene: TRBJ2-4
abundance: many
d_gene: .

CDR3nt: TGCGCCAGCAGCTTGGGACAGGGGGCCGATACGCAGTATTTT
CDR3aa: CASSLGQGADTQYF
v_gene: TRBV5-1
j_gene: TRBJ2-3
abundance: many
d_gene: TRBD1

CDR3nt: TGTGCCAGCAGCCACAGAAGGGACTCCCCTGGAGGCGAGCAGTACTTC
CDR3aa: CASSHRRDSPGGEQYF
v_gene: TRBV3-1
j_gene: TRBJ2-7
abundance: many
d_gene: .

CDR3nt: TGTGCCAGCAGTACCCGACAGGGGGCGTCCGAGCAGTACTTC
CDR3aa: CASSTRQGASEQYF
v_gene: TRBV6-1
j_gene: TRBJ2-7
abundance: many
d_gene: TRBD1

CDR3nt: TGTGCCAGCAGCTACAGGGACTACTACGAGCAGTACTTC
CDR3aa: CASSYRDYYEQYF
v_gene: TRBV6-2/TRBV6-3
j_gene: TRBJ2-7
abundance: .
d_gene: .

CDR3nt: TGCAGTGCTAGAGGGCGGGGAACAGGGCGCCGTTACACTGAAGCTTTCTTT
CDR3aa: CSARGRGTGRRYTEAFF
v_gene: TRBV20-1
j_gene: TRBJ1-1
abundance: many
d_gene: .

CDR3nt: TGTGCCAGCAGCTCATTTTATAGCAATCAGCCCCAGCATTTT
CDR3aa: CASSSFYSNQPQHF
v_gene: TRBV7-9
j_gene: TRBJ1-5
abundance: .
d_gene: .

CDR3nt: TGTGCCAGCAGCCCCACAGGGGGCCTCTACGAGCAGTACTTC
CDR3aa: CASSPTGGLYEQYF
v_gene: TRBV5-6
j_gene: TRBJ2-7
abundance: many
d_gene: TRBD1

CDR3nt: TGTGCCATCAGTGAAACTGGGACAGGGGGCTTCGACGAGCAGTACTTC
CDR3aa: CAISETGTGGFDEQYF
v_gene: TRBV10-3
j_gene: TRBJ2-7
abundance: medium-sized
d_gene: TRBD1

CDR3nt: TGTGCCAGCAGCGTAGGGCCCGCGACAGGGGGGGGTGAAGCTTTCTTT
CDR3aa: CASSVGPATGGGEAFF
v_gene: TRBV9
j_gene: TRBJ1-1
abundance: many
d_gene: TRBD1

CDR3nt: TGTGCCAGCAGGGAACAGGGGAGGAACACTGAAGCTTTCTTT
CDR3aa: CASREQGRNTEAFF
v_gene: TRBV2
j_gene: TRBJ1-1
abundance: .
d_gene: TRBD1

CDR3nt: TGTGCCAGCTCACCGACTAGCGGGGCGTGGGGGGAGACCCAGTACTTC
CDR3aa: CASSPTSGAWGETQYF
v_gene: TRBV18
j_gene: TRBJ2-5
abundance: many
d_gene: TRBD2

CDR3nt: TGTGCCAGCAGCTGGGGACAGGGGGCCTGTGATGAGCAGTTCTTC
CDR3aa: CASSWGQGACDEQFF
v_gene: TRBV5-8
j_gene: TRBJ2-1
abundance: .
d_gene: TRBD1

CDR3nt: TGTGCCAGCAGTTCAGAGTGGGGGCAGCCCCAGCATTTT
CDR3aa: CASSSEWGQPQHF
v_gene: TRBV28
j_gene: TRBJ1-5
abundance: few
d_gene: .

CDR3nt: TGTGCCAGCAGCGTAGGGCAGTACAATGAGCAGTTCTTC
CDR3aa: CASSVGQYNEQFF
v_gene: TRBV9
j_gene: TRBJ2-1
abundance: many
d_gene: .

CDR3nt: TGCGCCAGCAGGGTCGCGGGGGATAGCAATCAGCCCCAGCATTTT
CDR3aa: CASRVAGDSNQPQHF
v_gene: TRBV5-1
j_gene: TRBJ1-5
abundance: many
d_gene: .

CDR3nt: TGTGCCAGCAGTTTCGGACAGGGGGCTATGGCCAAAAACATTCAGTACTTC
CDR3aa: CASSFGQGAMAKNIQYF
v_gene: TRBV6-5
j_gene: TRBJ2-4
abundance: medium-sized
d_gene: TRBD1

CDR3nt: TGCAGTGCGATAGAGGGCCACAGGGTACGGGCCTACGAGCAGTACTTC
CDR3aa: CSAIEGHRVRAYEQYF
v_gene: TRBV20-1
j_gene: TRBJ2-7
abundance: many
d_gene: .

CDR3nt: TGTGCCAGTAGTACGTCCGGGACTAGCGGGGGGGCCTACAATGAGCAGTTCTTC
CDR3aa: CASSTSGTSGGAYNEQFF
v_gene: TRBV19
j_gene: TRBJ2-1
abundance: few
d_gene: TRBD2

CDR3nt: TGTGCCAGCAGTTTCCCGGGACTAGCGGCACCCAGGAATTACGAGCAGTACTTC
CDR3aa: CASSFPGLAAPRNYEQYF
v_gene: TRBV28
j_gene: TRBJ2-7
abundance: many
d_gene: TRBD2

CDR3nt: TGTGCCAGCAGCGTAGTCCCGACTATCTCCTACAATGAGCAGTTCTTC
CDR3aa: CASSVVPTISYNEQFF
v_gene: TRBV9
j_gene: TRBJ2-1
abundance: .
d_gene: .

CDR3nt: TGTGCCAGTAGTAACCACAGGGTTTCCTACGAGCAGTACTTC
CDR3aa: CASSNHRVSYEQYF
v_gene: TRBV19
j_gene: TRBJ2-7
abundance: few
d_gene: .

CDR3nt: TGTGCCAGCAGCTTAGCCGGGAGGGGGAACAATCAGCCCCAGCATTTT
CDR3aa: CASSLAGRGNNQPQHF
v_gene: TRBV7-6
j_gene: TRBJ1-5
abundance: medium-sized
d_gene: .

CDR3nt: TGCGCCAGCAGCTTGGCTAGCGGGAACACCGGGGAGCTGTTTTTT
CDR3aa: CASSLASGNTGELFF
v_gene: TRBV5-1
j_gene: TRBJ2-2
abundance: many
d_gene: TRBD2

CDR3nt: TGTGCCTGGAACTTTGGACAGCAAGAGACCCAGTACTTC
CDR3aa: CAWNFGQQETQYF
v_gene: TRBV30
j_gene: TRBJ2-5
abundance: few
d_gene: .

CDR3nt: TGTGCCAGCAGCCACTCTAGGGTGAATACGCAGTATTTT
CDR3aa: CASSHSRVNTQYF
v_gene: TRBV3-1
j_gene: TRBJ2-3
abundance: few
d_gene: .

CDR3nt: TGTGCCAGCAGTACGACAGGGCAAGAGACCCAGTACTTC
CDR3aa: CASSTTGQETQYF
v_gene: TRBV12-3/TRBV12-4
j_gene: TRBJ2-5
abundance: many
d_gene: TRBD1

CDR3nt: TGTGCCAGCTCACCGCCGGCGGGGGGAGTCTACACCTTC
CDR3aa: CASSPPAGGVYTF
v_gene: TRBV18
j_gene: TRBJ1-2
abundance: few
d_gene: .

CDR3nt: TGCGCCAGCAGCGGACAGTCGGCTTCCTACGAGCAGTACTTC
CDR3aa: CASSGQSASYEQYF
v_gene: TRBV5-1
j_gene: TRBJ2-7
abundance: many
d_gene: .

CDR3nt: TGTGCCAGCAGCCGACTAGCAGTTAGCACAGATACGCAGTATTTT
CDR3aa: CASSRLAVSTDTQYF
v_gene: TRBV7-3
j_gene: TRBJ2-3
abundance: .
d_gene: TRBD2

CDR3nt: TGCGCCAGCAGCAGGGCCCTCGGAGCGGGCTATGGCTACACCTTC
CDR3aa: CASSRALGAGYGYTF
v_gene: TRBV5-1
j_gene: TRBJ1-2
abundance: many
d_gene: .

CDR3nt: TGTGCCAGCAGCTTGTTTAGTGGGCGAAGGTATTTT
CDR3aa: CASSLFSGRRYF
v_gene: TRBV7-9
j_gene: TRBJ2-3
abundance: many
d_gene: .

CDR3nt: TGTGCCAGCAGCAACTACTTAGGGGGTACGCAGTATTTT
CDR3aa: CASSNYLGGTQYF
v_gene: TRBV11-3
j_gene: TRBJ2-3
abundance: many
d_gene: .

CDR3nt: TGTGCCAGCAGTTACTCGATAGAGGGGAATTCACCCCTCCACTTT
CDR3aa: CASSYSIEGNSPLHF
v_gene: TRBV6-5
j_gene: TRBJ1-6
abundance: many
d_gene: .

CDR3nt: TGTGCCAGCAGTTACGATGCTACTGGGCACTATGGCTACACCTTC
CDR3aa: CASSYDATGHYGYTF
v_gene: TRBV6-2/TRBV6-3
j_gene: TRBJ1-2
abundance: many
d_gene: .

CDR3nt: TGTGCCAGCAGCGGACCAGGGGCAGAGACCCAGTACTTC
CDR3aa: CASSGPGAETQYF
v_gene: TRBV27
j_gene: TRBJ2-5
abundance: medium-sized
d_gene: .

CDR3nt: TGCAGTGCTAAGAACCGACAGGGGTACACTGAAGCTTTCTTT
CDR3aa: CSAKNRQGYTEAFF
v_gene: TRBV20-1
j_gene: TRBJ1-1
abundance: .
d_gene: TRBD1

CDR3nt: TGTGCCAGCAGCAAAGTGCGGGGTCGGCTGATGGGCTACACCTTC
CDR3aa: CASSKVRGRLMGYTF
v_gene: TRBV21-1
j_gene: TRBJ1-2
abundance: few
d_gene: .

CDR3nt: TGTGCCAGCAGCTTAGGAAAAGATCAGCCCCAGCATTTT
CDR3aa: CASSLGKDQPQHF
v_gene: TRBV7-9
j_gene: TRBJ1-5
abundance: many
d_gene: .

CDR3nt: TGTGCTAGTGGTTCCTTATTGGATTCCAGGCGAGGTTCACCCCTCCACTTT
CDR3aa: CASGSLLDSRRGSPLHF
v_gene: TRBV12-5
j_gene: TRBJ1-6
abundance: .
d_gene: .

CDR3nt: TGCGCCAGCAGCCGGGGGACAGAGTATGGCTACACCTTC
CDR3aa: CASSRGTEYGYTF
v_gene: TRBV5-1
j_gene: TRBJ1-2
abundance: many
d_gene: TRBD1

CDR3nt: TGTGCCAGCAGCTTCGGCCGGGACACCTTCACAGATACGCAGTATTTT
CDR3aa: CASSFGRDTFTDTQYF
v_gene: TRBV7-9
j_gene: TRBJ2-3
abundance: many
d_gene: .

CDR3nt: TGTGCCAGCAGTGAATTACTGCGGCTGTTAGGACAGGGGGAAGTAACAGATACGCAGTATTTT
CDR3aa: CASSELLRLLGQGEVTDTQYF
v_gene: TRBV25-1
j_gene: TRBJ2-3
abundance: once
d_gene: TRBD1

CDR3nt: TGTGCCAGCAGTCGCCTCCGGTCCAGAAGAGAATACAATGAGCAGTTCTTC
CDR3aa: CASSRLRSRREYNEQFF
v_gene: TRBV5-8
j_gene: TRBJ2-1
abundance: many
d_gene: .

CDR3nt: TGCAGTGCCCGGGACAGGGATCGGACCCAGTACTTC
CDR3aa: CSARDRDRTQYF
v_gene: TRBV20-1
j_gene: TRBJ2-5
abundance: many
d_gene: TRBD1

CDR3nt: TGTGCCAGCAGCCCCCGGCCCGAAAGCCAAGAGACCCAGTACTTC
CDR3aa: CASSPRPESQETQYF
v_gene: TRBV7-6
j_gene: TRBJ2-5
abundance: few
d_gene: .

CDR3nt: TGTGCCAGCAGCCAAGATCTGGGGGGAAAATCCTACGAGCAGTACTTC
CDR3aa: CASSQDLGGKSYEQYF
v_gene: TRBV3-1
j_gene: TRBJ2-7
abundance: many
d_gene: .

CDR3nt: TGTGCCAGCACAAGAGGGCACAGCGGAAACTATGGCTACACCTTC
CDR3aa: CASTRGHSGNYGYTF
v_gene: TRBV28
j_gene: TRBJ1-2
abundance: many
d_gene: .

CDR3nt: TGTGCCAGCAGCTTACAGGGGGCGTTAAACAATGAGCAGTTCTTC
CDR3aa: CASSLQGALNNEQFF
v_gene: TRBV7-2
j_gene: TRBJ2-1
abundance: few
d_gene: TRBD1

CDR3nt: TGTGCCAGCAGCGTAACCCACACCGGGGAGCTGTTTTTT
CDR3aa: CASSVTHTGELFF
v_gene: TRBV9
j_gene: TRBJ2-2
abundance: medium-sized
d_gene: .

CDR3nt: TGTGCCAGAACGGGGCGGGAGGGCCCTGGGGAGACCCAGTACTTC
CDR3aa: CARTGREGPGETQYF
v_gene: TRBV2
j_gene: TRBJ2-5
abundance: .
d_gene: TRBD2

CDR3nt: TGCGCCAGCAGCCAAGTCGCGGGGGGTTCCTACAATGAGCAGTTCTTC
CDR3aa: CASSQVAGGSYNEQFF
v_gene: TRBV4-1
j_gene: TRBJ2-1
abundance: many
d_gene: TRBD2

CDR3nt: TGCGCCAGCAGCTTGGCCTTAGCGGGGGGAAGCACAGATACGCAGTATTTT
CDR3aa: CASSLALAGGSTDTQYF
v_gene: TRBV5-1
j_gene: TRBJ2-3
abundance: few
d_gene: TRBD2